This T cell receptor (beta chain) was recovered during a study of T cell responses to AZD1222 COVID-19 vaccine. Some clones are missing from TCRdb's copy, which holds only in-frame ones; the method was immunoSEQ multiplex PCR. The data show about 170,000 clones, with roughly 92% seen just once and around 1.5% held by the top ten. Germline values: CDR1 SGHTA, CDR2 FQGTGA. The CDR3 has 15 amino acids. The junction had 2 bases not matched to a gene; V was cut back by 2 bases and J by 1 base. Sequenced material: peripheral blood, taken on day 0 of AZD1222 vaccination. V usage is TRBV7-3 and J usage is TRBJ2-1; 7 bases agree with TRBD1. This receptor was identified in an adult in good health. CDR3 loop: CASSLDRASYNEQFF. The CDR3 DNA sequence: TGTGCCAGCAGCTTAGACAGGGCGTCCTACAATGAGCAGTTCTTC.